Below, one TCR beta chain is given with its context. Its cognate antigen is unknown. Some clones are missing from TCRdb's copy, which holds only in-frame ones; the method was immunoSEQ multiplex PCR. The data contain roughly 120,000 clones, more than 70% of them seen just once; the ten biggest clones take up 10% to 15%. This sample is drawn from a study of PD-1 blockade in mismatch repair-deficient tumors. This CDR3 is built from 13 residues. The V gene's germline CDR1 is LGHNA and CDR2 YSLEER. Trimming pared 4 bases from V and 1 base from J, leaving 7 bases between. Study-level findings and limits: After pembrolizumab, tumor-resident clones rose rapidly, then generally contracted before radiologic responses.

This chain uses TRBV4-3 with TRBJ1-2; D is unresolved. The origin of this receptor is an adult with mismatch repair-deficient cancer. The sequenced sample was peripheral blood, obtained approximately 71 weeks after starting pembrolizumab. The CDR3 protein is CASSPQVNYGYTF. The CDR3 DNA reads TGCGCCAGCAGCCCCCAGGTTAACTATGGCTACACCTTC.